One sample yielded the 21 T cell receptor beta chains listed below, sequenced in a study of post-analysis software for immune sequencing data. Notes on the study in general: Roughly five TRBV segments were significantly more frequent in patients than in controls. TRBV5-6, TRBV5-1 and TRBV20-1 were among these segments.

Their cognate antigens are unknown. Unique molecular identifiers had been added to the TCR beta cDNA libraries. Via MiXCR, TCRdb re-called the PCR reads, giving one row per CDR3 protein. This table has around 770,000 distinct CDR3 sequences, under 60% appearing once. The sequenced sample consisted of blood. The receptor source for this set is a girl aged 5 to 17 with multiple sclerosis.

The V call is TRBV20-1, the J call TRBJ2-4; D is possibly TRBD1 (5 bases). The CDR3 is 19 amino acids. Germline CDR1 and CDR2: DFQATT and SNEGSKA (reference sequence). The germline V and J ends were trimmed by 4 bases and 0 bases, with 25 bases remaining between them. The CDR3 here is CSAMPWGMWGSPAKNIQYF. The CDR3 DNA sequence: TGCAGTGCTATGCCGTGGGGTATGTGGGGCAGTCCAGCCAAAAACATTCAGTACTTC.

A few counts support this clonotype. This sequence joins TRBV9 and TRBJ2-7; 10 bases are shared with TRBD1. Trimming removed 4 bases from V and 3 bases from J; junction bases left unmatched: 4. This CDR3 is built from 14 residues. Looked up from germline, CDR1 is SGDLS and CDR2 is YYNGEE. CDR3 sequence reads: CASSIGQGGYEQYF. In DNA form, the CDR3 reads TGTGCCAGCAGCATTGGACAGGGGGGCTACGAGCAGTACTTC.

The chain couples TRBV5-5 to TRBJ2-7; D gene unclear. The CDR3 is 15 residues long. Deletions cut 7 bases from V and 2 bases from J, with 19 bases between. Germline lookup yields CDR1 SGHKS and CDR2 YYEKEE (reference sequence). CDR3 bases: TGTGCCAGCCAAAGTTCCGGCGGAGTCACCTACGAGCAGTACTTC. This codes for CASQSSGGVTYEQYF.

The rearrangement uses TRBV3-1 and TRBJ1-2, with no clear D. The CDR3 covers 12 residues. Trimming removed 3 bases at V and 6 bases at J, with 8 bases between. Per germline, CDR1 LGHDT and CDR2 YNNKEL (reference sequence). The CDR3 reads CASSHTGNGYTF. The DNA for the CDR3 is TGTGCCAGCAGCCACACGGGAAATGGCTACACCTTC.

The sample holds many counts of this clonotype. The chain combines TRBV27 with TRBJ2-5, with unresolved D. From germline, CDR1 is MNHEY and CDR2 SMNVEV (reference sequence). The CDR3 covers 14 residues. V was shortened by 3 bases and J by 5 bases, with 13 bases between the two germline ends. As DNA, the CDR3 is TGTGCCAGCAGTTTTGGGCTCCCTGGCGAGACCCAGTACTTC. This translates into CASSFGLPGETQYF.

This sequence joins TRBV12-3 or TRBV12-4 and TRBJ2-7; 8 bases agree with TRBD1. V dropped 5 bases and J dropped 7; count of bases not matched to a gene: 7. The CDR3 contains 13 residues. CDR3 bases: TGTGCCAGCAGTGGGGGGACAGGACATGAGCAGTACTTC. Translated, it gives CASSGGTGHEQYF.

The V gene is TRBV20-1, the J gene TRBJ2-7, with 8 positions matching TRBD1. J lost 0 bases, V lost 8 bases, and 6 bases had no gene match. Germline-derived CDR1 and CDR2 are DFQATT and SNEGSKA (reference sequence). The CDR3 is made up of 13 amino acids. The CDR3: CSLRTGYSYEQYF. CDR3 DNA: TGCAGTCTCAGGACAGGGTACTCCTACGAGCAGTACTTC.

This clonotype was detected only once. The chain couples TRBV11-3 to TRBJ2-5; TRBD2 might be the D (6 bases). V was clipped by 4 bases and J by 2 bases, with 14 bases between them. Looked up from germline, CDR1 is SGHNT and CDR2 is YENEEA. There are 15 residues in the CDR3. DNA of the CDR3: TGTGCCAGCAGCTCGAGACTAGAGCAGCAAGAGACCCAGTACTTC. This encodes CASSSRLEQQETQYF.

CDR3 residues: CASSSADRWLYGYTF. In DNA, the CDR3 is TGTGCCAGCAGCTCCGCCGACCGCTGGCTCTATGGCTACACCTTC. This chain connects TRBV7-9 to TRBJ1-2; D is undetermined. There are 15 residues in the CDR3. V lost 4 bases, J lost 4 bases, and 16 bases lay in between. The germline gives CDR1 SEHNR, CDR2 FQNEAQ (reference sequence).

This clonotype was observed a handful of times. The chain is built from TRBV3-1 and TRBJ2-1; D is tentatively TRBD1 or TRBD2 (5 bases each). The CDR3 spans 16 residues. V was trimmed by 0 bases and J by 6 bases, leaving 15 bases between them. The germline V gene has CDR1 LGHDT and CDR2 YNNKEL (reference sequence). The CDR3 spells CASSQESGRASNEQFF. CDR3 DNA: TGTGCCAGCAGCCAAGAATCGGGGCGGGCAAGCAATGAGCAGTTCTTC.

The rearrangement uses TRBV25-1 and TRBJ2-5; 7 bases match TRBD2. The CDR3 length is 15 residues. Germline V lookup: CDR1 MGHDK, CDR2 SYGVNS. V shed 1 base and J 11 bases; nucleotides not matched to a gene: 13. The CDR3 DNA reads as TGTGCCAGCAGTGAATCGAATAGCGGGCGCTATGAGCAGTACTTC. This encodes CASSESNSGRYEQYF.

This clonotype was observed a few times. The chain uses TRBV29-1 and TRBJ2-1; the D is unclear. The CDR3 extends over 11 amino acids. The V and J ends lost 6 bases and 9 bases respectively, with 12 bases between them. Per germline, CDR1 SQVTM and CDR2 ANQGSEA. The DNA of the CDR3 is TGCAGCGTCCTTACAGTTCCTGAGCAGTTCTTC. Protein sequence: CSVLTVPEQFF.

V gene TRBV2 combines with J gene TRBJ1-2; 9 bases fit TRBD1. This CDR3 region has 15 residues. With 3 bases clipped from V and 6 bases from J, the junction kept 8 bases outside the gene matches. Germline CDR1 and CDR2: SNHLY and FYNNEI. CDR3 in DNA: TGTGCCAGCAGTGAGGAAACCGGGACAGGGAATGGCTACACCTTC. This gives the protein CASSEETGTGNGYTF.

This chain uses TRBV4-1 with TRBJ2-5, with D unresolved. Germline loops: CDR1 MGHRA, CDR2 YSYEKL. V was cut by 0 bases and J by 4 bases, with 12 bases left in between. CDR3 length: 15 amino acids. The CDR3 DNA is TGCGCCAGCAGCCAAGATGGCGGCGTTGGAGAGACCCAGTACTTC. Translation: CASSQDGGVGETQYF.

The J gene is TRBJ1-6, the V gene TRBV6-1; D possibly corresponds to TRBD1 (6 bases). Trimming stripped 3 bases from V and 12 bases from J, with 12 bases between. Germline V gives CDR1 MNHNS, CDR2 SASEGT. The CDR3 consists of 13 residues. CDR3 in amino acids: CASSDLRDKPLHF. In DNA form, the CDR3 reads TGTGCCAGCAGTGACCTCAGGGACAAACCCCTCCACTTT.

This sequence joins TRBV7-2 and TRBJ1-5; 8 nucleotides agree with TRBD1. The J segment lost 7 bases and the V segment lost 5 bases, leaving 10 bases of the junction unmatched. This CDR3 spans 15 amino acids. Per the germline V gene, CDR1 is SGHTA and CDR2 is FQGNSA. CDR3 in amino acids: CASSPRTGPGQPQHF. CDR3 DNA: TGTGCCAGCAGCCCACGGACAGGGCCGGGGCAGCCCCAGCATTTT.

The CDR3, as DNA: TGCAGCGTTGATTCGGGGGGGGTCAATGAGCAGTTCTTC. Translation gives CSVDSGGVNEQFF. The chain combines TRBV29-1 with TRBJ2-1; TRBD2 matches 8 bases. The CDR3 has 13 amino acids. Unmatched junction bases numbered 4, after V lost 3 bases and J lost 6 bases. Germline lookup yields CDR1 SQVTM and CDR2 ANQGSEA.

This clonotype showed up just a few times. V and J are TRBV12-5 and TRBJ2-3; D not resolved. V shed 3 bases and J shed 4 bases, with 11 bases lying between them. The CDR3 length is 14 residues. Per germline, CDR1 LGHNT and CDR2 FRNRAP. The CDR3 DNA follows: TGTGCTAGTGGTTTTGCGGATTCGGCAGATACGCAGTATTTT. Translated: CASGFADSADTQYF.

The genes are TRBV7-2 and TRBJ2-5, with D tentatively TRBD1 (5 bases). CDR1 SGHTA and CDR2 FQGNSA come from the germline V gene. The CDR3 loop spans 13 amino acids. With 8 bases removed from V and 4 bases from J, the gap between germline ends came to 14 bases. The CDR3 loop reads CASSKGSGETQYF. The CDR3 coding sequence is TGTGCCAGCTCGAAGGGGTCCGGAGAGACCCAGTACTTC.

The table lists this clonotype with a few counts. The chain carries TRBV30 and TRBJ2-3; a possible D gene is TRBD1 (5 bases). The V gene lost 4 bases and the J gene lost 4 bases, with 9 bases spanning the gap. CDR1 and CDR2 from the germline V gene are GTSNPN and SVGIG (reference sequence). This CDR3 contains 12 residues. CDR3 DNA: TGTGCCTGGATCTCCAGGGCAGATACGCAGTATTTT. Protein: CAWISRADTQYF.

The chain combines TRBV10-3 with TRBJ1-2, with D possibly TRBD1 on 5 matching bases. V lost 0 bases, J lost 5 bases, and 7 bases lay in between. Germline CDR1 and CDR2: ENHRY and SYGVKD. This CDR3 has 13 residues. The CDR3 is CAISESKGYGYTF. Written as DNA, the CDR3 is TGTGCCATCAGTGAGTCGAAGGGGTATGGCTACACCTTC.